This T cell receptor beta chain stems from a study of T cell changes during pregnancy in multiple sclerosis (dated by TCRdb to between 2017 and 2020). With regard to the full study: Changes in the T cell repertoire over the course of pregnancy were examined in this study in women with multiple sclerosis.

Looking up the germline V gene yields CDR1 SGHRS and CDR2 YFSETQ. V and J are trimmed by 4 bases and 2 bases, and the gene matches miss 5 bases of the junction. From cysteine to phenylalanine, the CDR3 is 14 amino acids long. The CDR3 DNA has 42 bases and is translated from base 1. Receptor amplification or capture employed the immunoSEQ multiplex PCR assay. TCRdb took this table from immuneACCESS and kept in-frame rearrangements with V and J called. Such tables lack part of the clones; where checked against another copy, unresolved V genes explain under half of the gap, and the rest is unexplained. This sample comprises about 22,000 clones, 85% to 90% of them detected only once. The leading ten clones occupy 7.6% of the sample. As concerns this clone: Its antigen target is currently unknown. Base qualities are not provided; no much larger clone lies one nucleotide away.

This TCR was recovered from a female donor with multiple sclerosis, enrolled in a pregnancy study. Source: CD8+ T cells from peripheral blood mononuclear cells, taken before pregnancy. Here the chain combines TRBV5-1 and TRBJ2-7; 8 of the junction bases match TRBD1. This receptor carries the CDR3 CASSHGQGPYEQYF. The DNA sequence is given as TGCGCCAGCAGCCACGGACAGGGACCCTACGAGCAGTACTTC.